These 8 T cell receptor beta chains originate from one sample sequenced in a study of blood T cell repertoires in COVID-19. The assay was immunoSEQ multiplex PCR, and TCRdb's table has in-frame clones only and misses some. The data show tens of thousands of clones, approximately 86% seen once. Sequencing input: peripheral blood. The receptor set was obtained from a man aged 60-69 years with acute or convalescent COVID-19.

The genes are TRBV27 and TRBJ1-4; tentatively, D is TRBD1 (6 bases). The CDR3 runs 15 residues. Deletions cut 4 bases from V and 8 bases from J, with 17 bases between. From germline, CDR1 is MNHEY and CDR2 SMNVEV (reference sequence). As DNA, the CDR3 is TGTGCCAGCAGTTCGGTTGCACAGGGCGAAGAAAAACTGTTTTTT. Its protein is CASSSVAQGEEKLFF.

The J gene is TRBJ1-4, the V gene TRBV5-5, with 9 bases identical to TRBD1. Germline V gene lookup returns CDR1 SGHKS and CDR2 YYEKEE (reference sequence). J gave up 4 bases and V 3 bases, and 10 bases lay outside the gene matches. This CDR3 has 17 amino acids. CDR3 in DNA: TGTGCCAGCAGCTCAGCCGCCGGGACAGGGATTAATGAAAAACTGTTTTTT. It translates to CASSSAAGTGINEKLFF.

This rearrangement joins TRBV5-1 to TRBJ2-1, with no clear D. The CDR3 consists of 14 residues. V was cut by 0 bases and J by 4 bases, with 8 bases left in between. Germline V lookup: CDR1 SGHRS, CDR2 YFSETQ. CDR3 DNA: TGCGCCAGCAGCTTGGGGCTTCCATACAATGAGCAGTTCTTC. Protein product: CASSLGLPYNEQFF.

This clone turned up a few times. This rearrangement joins TRBV2 to TRBJ1-6; D perhaps matches TRBD1 (6 bases). The CDR3 runs 17 residues. CDR1 SNHLY and CDR2 FYNNEI come from the germline V gene. Trimming pared 7 bases from V and 0 bases from J, leaving 16 bases between. In DNA, the CDR3 is TGTGCCAGCAACATCTATACAGGGAGCTCCTATAATTCACCCCTCCACTTT. Its protein is CASNIYTGSSYNSPLHF.

The V gene is TRBV5-1, the J gene TRBJ1-2; D not resolved. Germline CDR1 SGHRS, CDR2 YFSETQ. The V gene lost 0 bases and the J gene lost 4 bases, with 7 bases spanning the gap. There are 13 residues in the CDR3. As DNA, the CDR3 is TGCGCCAGCAGCTTGGGTGTGAGCTATGGCTACACCTTC. Its translation: CASSLGVSYGYTF.

The chain has TRBV2 and TRBJ1-2, with TRBD1 as a possible D gene (5 bases). In germline, CDR1 is SNHLY, CDR2 FYNNEI. V was cut by 3 bases and J by 8 bases, with 7 bases left in between. The CDR3 sequence is 11 residues long. This CDR3 is CASSEGGGYTF. The CDR3 bases are TGTGCCAGCAGTGAGGGGGGAGGCTACACCTTC.

J is TRBJ2-1 and V is TRBV5-1; weak D call: TRBD2 (6 bases). The CDR3 contains 15 residues. CDR1 is SGHRS and CDR2 is YFSETQ in the germline V gene. Trimming took 4 bases from V and 9 from J, leaving 20 bases between them. The chain's CDR3 is CASSLTLGRGSEQFF. The CDR3 DNA follows: TGCGCCAGCAGCCTAACCCTCGGACGGGGGAGTGAGCAGTTCTTC.

The chain uses TRBV2 and TRBJ1-2; D is possibly TRBD1 (5 bases). Germline values: CDR1 SNHLY, CDR2 FYNNEI. Trimming removed 2 bases from V and 7 bases from J, with 17 bases in between. The CDR3 has 15 residues. As DNA, the CDR3 is TGTGCCAGCAGTGAATCGGTGACAGTGGGTTCTGGCTACACCTTC. Its protein product is CASSESVTVGSGYTF.